Sequencing of this T cell receptor beta chain was carried out in a study of control samples from healthy donors and cancer patients. V lost 5 bases and J lost 5; bases outside the gene matches: 11. CDR1 and CDR2 (germline): SGHDN, FVKESK. The CDR3 totals 15 residues. Assay: immunoSEQ multiplex PCR; the TCRdb copy retains only in-frame clones and omits some. This table holds some 95,000 clones, approximately 81% found once. The TCR was taken from a young woman in good health. V usage is TRBV14 and J usage is TRBJ2-7; the match to TRBD1 covers 8 bases. Input material: blood. The DNA for the CDR3 is TGTGCCAGCAGCGCACAGGGGGGACTGTGGCACGAGCAGTACTTC. Translation: CASSAQGGLWHEQYF.